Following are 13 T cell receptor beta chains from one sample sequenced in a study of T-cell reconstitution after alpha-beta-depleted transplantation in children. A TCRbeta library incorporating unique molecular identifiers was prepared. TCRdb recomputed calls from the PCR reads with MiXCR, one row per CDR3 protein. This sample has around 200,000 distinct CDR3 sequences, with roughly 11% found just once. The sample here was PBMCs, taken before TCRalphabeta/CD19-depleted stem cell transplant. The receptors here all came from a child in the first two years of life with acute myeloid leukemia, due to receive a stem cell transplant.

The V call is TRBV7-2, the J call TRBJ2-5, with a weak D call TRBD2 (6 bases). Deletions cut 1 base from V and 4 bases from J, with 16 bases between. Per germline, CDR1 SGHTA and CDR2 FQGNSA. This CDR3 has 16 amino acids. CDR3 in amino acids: CASSLVASGLRETQYF. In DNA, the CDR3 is TGTGCCAGCAGCTTAGTGGCCAGCGGGTTGCGAGAGACCCAGTACTTC.

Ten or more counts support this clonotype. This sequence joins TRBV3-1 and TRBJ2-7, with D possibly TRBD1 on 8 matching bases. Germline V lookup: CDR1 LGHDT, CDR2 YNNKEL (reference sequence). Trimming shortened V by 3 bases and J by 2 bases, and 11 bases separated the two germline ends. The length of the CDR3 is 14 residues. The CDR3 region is CASSHTGGAYEQYF. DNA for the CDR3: TGTGCCAGCAGCCATACAGGGGGGGCCTACGAGCAGTACTTC.

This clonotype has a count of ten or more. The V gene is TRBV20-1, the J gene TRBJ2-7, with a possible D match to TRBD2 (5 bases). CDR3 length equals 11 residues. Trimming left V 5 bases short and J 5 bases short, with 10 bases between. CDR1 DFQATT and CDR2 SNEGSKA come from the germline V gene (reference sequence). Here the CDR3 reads CSARGGDEQYF. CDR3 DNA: TGCAGTGCTCGAGGAGGAGACGAGCAGTACTTC.

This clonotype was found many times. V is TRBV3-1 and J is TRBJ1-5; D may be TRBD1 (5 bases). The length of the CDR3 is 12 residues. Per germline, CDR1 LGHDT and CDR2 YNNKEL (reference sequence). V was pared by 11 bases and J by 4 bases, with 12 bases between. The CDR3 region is CAAGTVNQPQHF. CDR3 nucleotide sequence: TGTGCCGCCGGGACGGTGAATCAGCCCCAGCATTTT.

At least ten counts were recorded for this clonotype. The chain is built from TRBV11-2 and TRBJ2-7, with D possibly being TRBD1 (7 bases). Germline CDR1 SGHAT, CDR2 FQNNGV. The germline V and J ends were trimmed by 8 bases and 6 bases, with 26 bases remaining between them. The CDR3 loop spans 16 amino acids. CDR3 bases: TGTGCCAGCTCCATTTGGCAGGGGGAGGTGGGGGGCGAGCAGTACTTC. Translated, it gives CASSIWQGEVGGEQYF.

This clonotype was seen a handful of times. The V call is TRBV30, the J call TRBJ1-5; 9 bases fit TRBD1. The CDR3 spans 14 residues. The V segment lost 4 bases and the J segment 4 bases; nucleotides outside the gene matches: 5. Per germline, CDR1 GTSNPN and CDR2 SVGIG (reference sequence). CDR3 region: CAWTKDRGNQPQHF. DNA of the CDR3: TGTGCCTGGACAAAGGACAGGGGTAATCAGCCCCAGCATTTT.

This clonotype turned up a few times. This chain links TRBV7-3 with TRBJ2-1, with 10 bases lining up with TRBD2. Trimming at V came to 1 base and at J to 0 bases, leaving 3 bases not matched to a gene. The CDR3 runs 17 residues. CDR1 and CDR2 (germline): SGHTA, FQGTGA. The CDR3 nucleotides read TGTGCCAGCAGCTTAAACAGCGGGGGGGCCTCCTACAATGAGCAGTTCTTC. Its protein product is CASSLNSGGASYNEQFF.

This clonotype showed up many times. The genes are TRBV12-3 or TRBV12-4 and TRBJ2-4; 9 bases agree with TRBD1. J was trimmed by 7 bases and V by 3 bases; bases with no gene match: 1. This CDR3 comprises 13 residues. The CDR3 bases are TGTGCCAGCAGTTTTGGACAGGGGAACATTCAGTACTTC. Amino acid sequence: CASSFGQGNIQYF.

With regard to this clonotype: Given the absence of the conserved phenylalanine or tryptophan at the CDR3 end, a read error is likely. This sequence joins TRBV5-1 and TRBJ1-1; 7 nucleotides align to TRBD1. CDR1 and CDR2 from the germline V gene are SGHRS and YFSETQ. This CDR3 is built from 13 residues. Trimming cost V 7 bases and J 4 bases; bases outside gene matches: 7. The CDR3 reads CASGDSRSTEAFY. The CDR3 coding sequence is TGCGCCAGCGGGGACAGTAGGAGCACTGAAGCTTTCTAT.

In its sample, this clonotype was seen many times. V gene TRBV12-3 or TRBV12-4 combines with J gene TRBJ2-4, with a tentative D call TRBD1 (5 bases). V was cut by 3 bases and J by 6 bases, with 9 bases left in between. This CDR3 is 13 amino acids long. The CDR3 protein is CASSFDRGNIQYF. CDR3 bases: TGTGCCAGCAGTTTTGACAGAGGAAACATTCAGTACTTC.

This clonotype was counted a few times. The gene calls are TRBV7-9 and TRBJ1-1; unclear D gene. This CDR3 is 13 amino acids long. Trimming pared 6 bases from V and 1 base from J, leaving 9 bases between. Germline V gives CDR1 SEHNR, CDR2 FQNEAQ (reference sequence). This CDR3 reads CASRNFRNTEAFF. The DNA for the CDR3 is TGTGCCAGCAGGAACTTCAGGAACACTGAAGCTTTCTTT.

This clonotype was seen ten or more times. The CDR3 reads CSVAGYSEAFF. DNA for the CDR3: TGCAGCGTTGCCGGCTACTCTGAAGCTTTCTTT. The J gene is TRBJ1-1, the V gene TRBV29-1; D unclear. CDR1 is SQVTM, CDR2 ANQGSEA, per germline. V was pared by 4 bases and J by 6 bases, with 9 bases between. There are 11 residues in the CDR3. Looking up the rest from reference TRBV29-1 and TRBJ1-1 gives the full variable domain: SAVISQKPSRDICQRGTSLTIQCQVDSQVTMMFWYRQQPGQSLTLIATANQGSEATYESGFVIDKFPISRPNLTFSTLTVSNMSPEDSSIYLCSVAGYSEAFFGQGTRLTVV.

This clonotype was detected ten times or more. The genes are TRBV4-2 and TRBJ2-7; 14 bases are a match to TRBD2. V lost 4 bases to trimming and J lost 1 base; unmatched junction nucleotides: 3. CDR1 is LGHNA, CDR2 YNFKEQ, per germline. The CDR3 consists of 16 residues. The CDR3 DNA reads TGTGCCAGCAGCCGAAGACTAGCGGGGGGGTCCTACGAGCAGTACTTC. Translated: CASSRRLAGGSYEQYF.